This TCR beta chain was recovered during a study of T-cell reconstitution after alpha-beta-depleted transplantation in children. This clonotype has only a few counts. The length of the CDR3 is 15 residues. Trimming took 5 bases from V and 8 from J; bases not matched to a gene: 12. Germline CDR1 is SEHNR and CDR2 is FQNEAQ (reference sequence). The authors prepared the TCRbeta library with unique molecular identifiers. Via MiXCR, TCRdb re-called the PCR reads, giving one row per CDR3 protein. The data contain some 500,000 distinct CDR3 sequences, 15% to 20% of them seen just once; the ten biggest clones take up 3% to 3.5%.

This rearrangement joins TRBV7-9 to TRBJ2-1; 7 bases are shared with TRBD2. The receptor was derived from a human donor who donated a stem cell graft to a child with acute lymphoblastic leukemia. Sequences were derived from PBMCs from the stem cell graft donor, sampled from the stem cell graft. The CDR3 DNA reads TGTGCCAGCAGCAACGGACTAGAACGGGTCGATGAGCAGTTCTTC. This encodes CASSNGLERVDEQFF. Variable domain in full (rest from reference TRBV7-9 and TRBJ2-1): DTGVSQNPRHKITKRGQNVTFRCDPISEHNRLYWYRQTLGQGPEFLTYFQNEAQLEKSRLLSDRFSAERPKGSFSTLEIQRTEQGDSAMYLCASSNGLERVDEQFFGPGTRLTVL.